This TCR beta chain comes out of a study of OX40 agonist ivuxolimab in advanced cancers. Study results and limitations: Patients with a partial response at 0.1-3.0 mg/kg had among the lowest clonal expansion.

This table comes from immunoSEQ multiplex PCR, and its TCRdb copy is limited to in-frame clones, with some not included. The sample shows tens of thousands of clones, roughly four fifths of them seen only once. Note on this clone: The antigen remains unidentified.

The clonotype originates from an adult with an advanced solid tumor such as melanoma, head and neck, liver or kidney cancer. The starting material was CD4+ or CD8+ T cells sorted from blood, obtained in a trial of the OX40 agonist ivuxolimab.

The CDR3: CAGGTYEQYF. The CDR3 nucleotides read TGTGCCGGAGGAACCTACGAGCAGTACTTC. This chain joins TRBV6-1 and TRBJ2-7; maybe TRBD2 (5 bases). The CDR3 covers 10 residues. The V and J ends lost 11 bases and 2 bases respectively, with 7 bases between them. Per germline, CDR1 MNHNS and CDR2 SASEGT.